The clone carrying this TCR beta chain was recorded a few times. Its specificity is not known. The data derive from a study of response to subunit inactivated influenza vaccine. Whole-study findings and limits: Each seasonal flu vaccination may recruit only limited new T cells, authors suggested.

MiXCR, applied by TCRdb to the RT-PCR reads, yields one record per CDR3 protein. Here the sample spans hundreds of thousands of distinct CDR3 sequences, 20% to 25% being singletons. Germline lookup yields CDR1 SNHLY and CDR2 FYNNEI. This CDR3 contains 16 residues. J was trimmed by 4 bases and V by 1 base; bases with no gene match: 8. This TCR derives from a man aged 45-69 years who received an inactivated influenza vaccine. The specimen comprised PBMCs from blood, sampled roughly 20 months after vaccination. The chain employs TRBV2 and TRBJ2-7, with 9 bases fitting TRBD1. The CDR3 DNA reads TGTGCCAGCAGTGAAGGGGGGACAGGGTTAAGGTACGAGCAGTACTTC. It encodes CASSEGGTGLRYEQYF.